Presented here are 8 T cell receptor beta chains from one specimen sequenced in a study of blood T cell repertoires in COVID-19. This table comes from immunoSEQ multiplex PCR, and its TCRdb copy is limited to in-frame clones, with some not included. The data contain 190,000 or so clones, 78% of them seen just once; the ten biggest clones take up approximately 3%. Sequencing was carried out using peripheral blood. The source is a woman aged 80 or older with active or convalescent COVID-19.

J is TRBJ2-7 and V is TRBV11-2; unclear D gene. In germline, CDR1 is SGHAT, CDR2 FQNNGV. The length of the CDR3 is 16 residues. V was cut by 1 base and J by 0 bases, with 13 bases left in between. The CDR3 sequence is CASSLVNALSSYEQYF. In DNA form, the CDR3 reads TGTGCCAGCAGCTTAGTTAACGCTCTAAGCTCCTACGAGCAGTACTTC.

This clone was seen just once. Here the CDR3 DNA reads TGTGCCAGCAGCCTCGGTCCCGTTGCTAGCAATCAGCCCCAGCATTTT. It translates to CASSLGPVASNQPQHF. V usage is TRBV9 and J usage is TRBJ1-5, with D uncertain. V was cut by 4 bases and J by 0 bases, with 14 bases left in between. Germline V gene data show CDR1 as SGDLS and CDR2 as YYNGEE. The CDR3 loop spans 16 amino acids. Full variable domain (rest looked up from reference TRBV9 and TRBJ1-5): DSGVTQTPKHLITATGQRVTLRCSPRSGDLSVYWYQQSLDQGLQFLIQYYNGEERAKGNILERFSAQQFPDLHSELNLSSLELGDSALYFCASSLGPVASNQPQHFGDGTRLSIL.

CDR3 region: CASRTPGGTEAFF. For the CDR3, the DNA is TGTGCCAGCAGGACCCCCGGGGGCACTGAAGCTTTCTTT. The rearrangement joins TRBV6-5 to TRBJ1-1, with D tentatively TRBD1 (5 bases). This CDR3 contains 13 residues. Germline CDR1 reads MNHEY; CDR2 reads SVGAGI. V lost 6 bases, J lost 4 bases, and 12 bases lay in between.

The rearrangement uses TRBV7-2 and TRBJ1-5; the D is unclear. V dropped 5 bases and J dropped 0 bases, with 8 bases sitting between them. Germline CDR1 reads SGHTA; CDR2 reads FQGNSA. This CDR3 spans 14 amino acids. CDR3 sequence (DNA): TGTGCCAGCAGCGCAGTACGTAGCAATCAGCCCCAGCATTTT. Amino acids: CASSAVRSNQPQHF. The full variable domain, in which reference TRBV7-2 and TRBJ1-5 provide the parts outside the CDR3, is GAGVSQSPSNKVTEKGKDVELRCDPISGHTALYWYRQSLGQGLEFLIYFQGNSAPDKSGLPSDRFSAERTGGSVSTLTIQRTQQEDSAVYLCASSAVRSNQPQHFGDGTRLSIL.

The chain has TRBV2 and TRBJ1-1; no firm D call. The V gene lost 4 bases and the J gene lost 5 bases, with 11 bases spanning the gap. The CDR3 runs to 13 residues. In germline, CDR1 is SNHLY, CDR2 FYNNEI. DNA of the CDR3: TGTGCCAGCAGTGTAGTTTTAGAGACTGAAGCTTTCTTT. Translated: CASSVVLETEAFF.

The chain recombines TRBV5-1 with TRBJ1-1; D call uncertain. Trimming took 7 bases from V and 4 from J, leaving 14 bases between them. CDR1 is SGHRS and CDR2 is YFSETQ in the germline V gene. The CDR3 is 13 residues long. DNA of the CDR3: TGCGCCAGCGGTTCCCCCGGGAGCACTGAAGCTTTCTTT. Translated: CASGSPGSTEAFF. The whole variable domain, filled in from reference TRBV5-1 and TRBJ1-1, reads KAGVTQTPRYLIKTRGQQVTLSCSPISGHRSVSWYQQTPGQGLQFLFEYFSETQRNKGNFPGRFSGRQFSNSRSEMNVSTLELGDSALYLCASGSPGSTEAFFGQGTRLTVV.

The rearrangement joins TRBV4-2 to TRBJ1-1, with D uncertain. This CDR3 spans 13 amino acids. V was clipped by 0 bases and J by 5 bases, with 7 bases between them. CDR1 and CDR2 from the germline V gene are LGHNA and YNFKEQ. CDR3 sequence (DNA): TGTGCCAGCAGCCAAGATGACGGGACTGAAGCTTTCTTT. Translated: CASSQDDGTEAFF.

This clone was counted only a few times. The rearrangement links TRBV7-2 to TRBJ1-2; possible D gene TRBD1, 6 bases. Germline CDR1 is SGHTA and CDR2 is FQGNSA. V gave up 2 bases and J gave up 3 bases, with 7 bases separating them. This CDR3 has 13 residues. The DNA of the CDR3 is TGTGCCAGCAGCTTAAACAGGGACTATGGCTACACCTTC. Its translation: CASSLNRDYGYTF.